The clone carrying this TCR beta chain has ten or more counts. At one of its ends the junction is not consistent with the germline gene, which may arise from a read error. MiXCR, run by TCRdb on the 5' RACE reads, gives a single entry per CDR3 protein. The table includes about 11,000 distinct CDR3 sequences, roughly a sixth detected once. This CDR3 region has 12 residues. CDR1 and CDR2 (germline): SGHNT, YYREEE (reference sequence). Cells sorted as Tregs were CD4+, CD25+ and CD127-/low. The sample was Tregs sorted from a lymph node. The rearrangement joins TRBV5-4 to TRBJ2-1; D might be TRBD2 (6 bases). The clonotype originates from a female donor with breast cancer. CDR3 residues: CASSLDRSGGVF. The CDR3 nucleotides read TGTGCCAGCAGCCTGGATAGGAGCGGAGGGGTTTTC.